This is a list of T cell receptor beta chains from one sample in a study of blood T cell repertoires in COVID-19. The protocol was immunoSEQ multiplex PCR, while the TCRdb copy is restricted to in-frame clones and leaves out a portion. Here the sample spans some 310,000 clones, around 90% being singletons. Sequencing was carried out using peripheral blood. Receptor source: a man aged 45-65 years with active or convalescent COVID-19. The CDR3 runs from the conserved cysteine through the conserved F or W. The D gene is left open where the match is weak. The size of a clone is reported for some rows only, either as once, few or many, or as a class for expanded clones.

d_call | j_call | v_call | clone_size | cdr3_aa | cdr3_nt
TRBD2 | TRBJ2-7 | TRBV9 | NA | CASSVDLAGYYEQYF | TGTGCCAGCAGCGTGGATCTAGCGGGTTATTACGAGCAGTACTTC
NA | TRBJ1-5 | TRBV28 | NA | CASSLGPTGSWRNQPQHF | TGTGCCAGCAGTTTAGGGCCGACAGGTAGTTGGCGCAATCAGCCCCAGCATTTT
TRBD1 | TRBJ1-5 | TRBV29-1 | NA | CSVTEGANQPQHF | TGCAGCGTCACCGAGGGGGCCAATCAGCCCCAGCATTTT
TRBD2 | TRBJ2-3 | TRBV29-1 | NA | CSVRKLAGGGGTDTQYF | TGCAGCGTCCGGAAACTAGCCGGGGGGGGAGGCACAGATACGCAGTATTTT
NA | TRBJ2-3 | TRBV29-1 | NA | CSVEDLAGLHTQYF | TGCAGCGTTGAAGATCTCGCCGGACTACATACGCAGTATTTT
NA | TRBJ1-6 | TRBV7-9 | NA | CASSLGSPGINYNSPLHF | TGTGCCAGCAGCTTAGGCTCGCCAGGGATCAACTATAATTCACCCCTCCACTTT
NA | TRBJ1-6 | TRBV7-9 | NA | CASSPLGQGGTPLHF | TGTGCCAGCAGCCCCCTAGGGCAGGGAGGAACACCCCTCCACTTT
NA | TRBJ1-1 | TRBV5-1 | NA | CASSLFRGGDTEAFF | TGCGCCAGCAGCTTGTTCCGGGGGGGAGACACTGAAGCTTTCTTT
NA | TRBJ1-1 | TRBV29-1 | NA | CSVDAPAVEEAFF | TGCAGCGTCGATGCCCCGGCAGTGGAGGAAGCTTTCTTT
TRBD1 | TRBJ2-5 | TRBV10-3 | NA | CAVRDREETQYF | TGTGCCGTCCGGGACAGGGAAGAGACCCAGTACTTC
TRBD1 | TRBJ1-2 | TRBV28 | NA | CASRNNPPTGGNNGYTF | TGTGCCAGCAGAAACAACCCACCGACAGGGGGGAACAATGGCTACACCTTC
NA | TRBJ1-4 | TRBV4-1 | NA | CASSNRHGGGGEKLFF | TGCGCCAGCAGCAACCGACATGGGGGCGGTGGTGAAAAACTGTTTTTT
NA | TRBJ1-1 | TRBV12-3/TRBV12-4 | NA | CASSLGDRRGPFF | TGTGCCAGCAGTTTAGGTGACAGGCGGGGGCCTTTCTTT
NA | TRBJ1-2 | TRBV20-1 | NA | CSARDYGTF | TGCAGTGCTAGAGATTACGGCACCTTC
TRBD1 | TRBJ2-5 | TRBV2 | NA | CASSDRGWQETQYF | TGTGCCAGCAGTGACAGGGGGTGGCAAGAGACCCAGTACTTC
TRBD1 | TRBJ1-1 | TRBV15 | NA | CATSRVDRGDHYTEAFF | TGTGCCACCAGCAGAGTGGACAGGGGAGATCACTACACTGAAGCTTTCTTT
TRBD1 | TRBJ2-7 | TRBV4-2 | NA | CASSQEGQWIYEQYF | TGTGCCAGCAGCCAAGAGGGACAGTGGATCTACGAGCAGTACTTC
NA | TRBJ1-2 | TRBV28 | once | CASSLPDYGYTF | TGTGCCAGCAGTTTACCCGACTATGGCTACACCTTC
NA | TRBJ2-2 | TRBV14 | NA | CASSQVGLDNTGELFF | TGTGCCAGCAGCCAGGTGGGGCTCGATAACACCGGGGAGCTGTTTTTT
NA | TRBJ1-2 | TRBV7-9 | NA | CASSSQGVYGYTF | TGTGCCAGCAGCTCACAAGGGGTCTATGGCTACACCTTC
NA | TRBJ2-5 | TRBV4-3 | NA | CASSQSQGRSETQYF | TGCGCCAGCAGCCAGTCTCAGGGGCGTAGCGAGACCCAGTACTTC
TRBD1 | TRBJ1-5 | TRBV28 | NA | CASSRQGVYNQPQHF | TGTGCCAGCAGTCGACAGGGGGTGTACAATCAGCCCCAGCATTTT
NA | TRBJ1-5 | TRBV28 | NA | CASSFGANRPQHF | TGTGCCAGCAGTTTTGGGGCCAATCGACCCCAGCATTTT